The 26 T cell receptor beta chains given below trace back to one sample, sequenced in a study of regulatory T cells in long-lasting Graves disease. The sample's time point: newly diagnosed GD, antithyroid drugs for less than 3 months. PBMCs provided the RNA from which the TCR library was made. Relying on iRepertoire HTBI primers and Arm-PCR of CDR3 regions, the team built TCR beta libraries. One entry per CDR3 protein, called by TCRdb with MiXCR from the multiplex PCR reads. The table records 300,000 to 400,000 distinct CDR3 sequences, about 16% of them present only once. The sequencing here drew on peripheral blood mononuclear cells (PBMCs), taken at new diagnosis, from a patient treated with antithyroid drugs. The receptors derive from a female donor with Graves disease.

This clonotype showed up many times. The chain recombines TRBV12-5 with TRBJ2-6; TRBD1 might be the D (5 bases). The V end lost 6 bases, the J end lost 12 bases, and 27 bases lay between the germline ends. Germline values: CDR1 LGHNT, CDR2 FRNRAP. This CDR3 has 17 amino acids. The DNA of the CDR3 is TGTGCTAGTGGGAACCCGTTCCCCAAACTGAGTACAGGCGTCCTGACTTTC. Amino acid sequence: CASGNPFPKLSTGVLTF.

J is TRBJ2-1 and V is TRBV20-1, with 9 bases matching TRBD2. The CDR3 contains 16 residues. After removal of 6 bases from V and 4 bases from J, the junction contained 13 bases not matched to a gene. Germline V gene data show CDR1 as DFQATT and CDR2 as SNEGSKA (reference sequence). In DNA form, the CDR3 reads TGCAGTGCAGAGGGTAGCGGGAGTATCTGGTACAATGAGCAGTTCTTC. It encodes CSAEGSGSIWYNEQFF.

This clonotype was recorded at least ten times. The chain employs TRBV2 and TRBJ1-6; D is ambiguous. Germline CDR1 SNHLY, CDR2 FYNNEI. The CDR3 contains 13 residues. V gave up 6 bases and J gave up 8 bases, with 11 bases separating them. The CDR3 DNA sequence: TGTGCCAGCAGCGGCGAGAGGGATTCACCCCTCCACTTT. It encodes CASSGERDSPLHF. The whole variable domain, filled in from reference TRBV2 and TRBJ1-6, reads EPEVTQTPSHQVTQMGQEVILRCVPISNHLYFYWYRQILGQKVEFLVSFYNNEISEKSEIFDDQFSVERPDGSNFTLKIRSTKLEDSAMYFCASSGERDSPLHFGNGTRLTVT.

This clonotype appeared many times. The CDR3 here is CASSPVGSAEQYF. As DNA, the CDR3 is TGTGCCAGCAGCCCCGTTGGGTCCGCTGAGCAGTACTTC. J is TRBJ2-7 and V is TRBV7-9; unclear D gene. The CDR3 has 13 residues. The V gene lost 5 bases and the J gene lost 7 bases, with 15 bases spanning the gap. Germline V gene lookup returns CDR1 SEHNR and CDR2 FQNEAQ (reference sequence).

In this sample, this clonotype turned up many times. This chain connects TRBV30 to TRBJ2-3; D remains unclear. Trimming removed 3 bases from V and 0 bases from J, with 10 bases in between. The length of the CDR3 is 14 residues. Germline assignment: CDR1 GTSNPN and CDR2 SVGIG (reference sequence). The CDR3 sequence is CAWSLQTSTDTQYF. The CDR3 nucleotides are TGTGCCTGGAGCTTACAGACTAGCACAGATACGCAGTATTTT.

In its sample, this clonotype was seen many times. The V and J genes are TRBV28 and TRBJ1-3; 7 positions match TRBD1. The trim removed 3 bases at V and 0 bases at J, leaving 11 bases unmatched. The CDR3 sequence is 18 residues long. CDR1 MDHEN and CDR2 SYDVKM come from the germline V gene. The CDR3 region is CASSLFGEGTDSGNTIYF. CDR3 coding DNA: TGTGCCAGCAGTTTGTTCGGCGAGGGGACAGACTCTGGAAACACCATATATTTT.

This clonotype appeared many times. V and J are TRBV4-3 and TRBJ2-3; TRBD1 is a possible D gene (6 bases). The germline CDR1 and CDR2 sequences are LGHNA and YSLEER. CDR3 length: 13 residues. V shed 4 bases and J shed 4 bases, with 9 bases lying between them. The CDR3 loop reads CASSPHRADTQYF. In DNA form, the CDR3 reads TGCGCCAGCAGCCCCCACAGGGCAGATACGCAGTATTTT.

Many counts were recorded for this clonotype. J is TRBJ2-2 and V is TRBV27; 14 bases line up with TRBD2. The germline gives CDR1 MNHEY, CDR2 SMNVEV (reference sequence). Trimming took 5 bases from V and 4 from J; bases not matched to a gene: 9. The CDR3 contains 18 residues. CDR3 loop: CASSATSGRAGGTGELFF. In DNA form, the CDR3 reads TGTGCCAGCAGTGCGACTAGCGGGAGGGCTGGAGGCACCGGGGAGCTGTTTTTT.

This clonotype came up many times. The genes are TRBV20-1 and TRBJ2-7; D might be TRBD2 (6 bases). Germline lookup yields CDR1 DFQATT and CDR2 SNEGSKA (reference sequence). The V and J ends lost 3 bases and 1 base respectively, with 10 bases between them. The CDR3 is 13 residues long. The CDR3 loop reads CSASGSTSYEQYF. In DNA, the CDR3 is TGCAGTGCTAGCGGGAGTACGTCCTACGAGCAGTACTTC.

This clonotype has a count of ten or more. This chain uses TRBV12-3 or TRBV12-4 with TRBJ2-3; the match to TRBD1 covers 9 bases. The CDR3 is made up of 16 amino acids. The ends lost 3 bases at V and 0 bases at J; junction bases unmatched: 4. The CDR3 reads CASSLGQGRSTDTQYF. The CDR3 DNA reads TGTGCCAGCAGTTTGGGACAGGGTAGGAGCACAGATACGCAGTATTTT.

This clonotype was counted at least ten times. J is TRBJ2-7 and V is TRBV2; D gene ambiguous. Germline loops: CDR1 SNHLY, CDR2 FYNNEI. There are 14 residues in the CDR3. The ends were cut back, 6 bases at V and 3 bases at J, with 15 bases in the middle. CDR3 in amino acids: CASSPGASGYEQYF. CDR3 DNA sequence: TGTGCCAGCAGCCCCGGTGCCTCGGGCTACGAGCAGTACTTC.

Only a few counts were recorded for this clonotype. The chain combines TRBV19 with TRBJ1-1, with a tentative D call TRBD1 (5 bases). The CDR3 contains 15 residues. The germline V gene has CDR1 LNHDA and CDR2 SQIVND (reference sequence). V was cut by 8 bases and J by 1 base, with 17 bases left in between. CDR3 in amino acids: CASLARVMGNTEAFF. In DNA form, the CDR3 reads TGTGCCAGTCTAGCCAGGGTGATGGGGAACACTGAAGCTTTCTTT.

The chain links TRBV29-1 to TRBJ1-1; tentative D call: TRBD1 (5 bases). The CDR3 consists of 13 residues. Germline values: CDR1 SQVTM, CDR2 ANQGSEA. V was clipped by 6 bases and J by 3 bases, with 14 bases between them. In DNA form, the CDR3 reads TGCAGCGTCGCTCGGGGGGGTGACACTGAAGCTTTCTTT. As protein: CSVARGGDTEAFF.

This clonotype has a count of ten or more. This chain uses TRBV11-2 with TRBJ2-7; no clear D gene. The germline V and J ends were trimmed by 5 bases and 3 bases, with 17 bases remaining between them. Germline CDR1 reads SGHAT; CDR2 reads FQNNGV. The CDR3 sequence is 15 residues long. CDR3 in amino acids: CASSPSWDSFYEQYF. The CDR3 nucleotides are TGTGCCAGCAGCCCGAGCTGGGATTCTTTCTACGAGCAGTACTTC.

This clonotype was seen many times. V and J are TRBV5-1 and TRBJ1-3; D is ambiguous. V lost 0 bases and J lost 0, with 4 bases in between. The CDR3 sequence is 14 residues long. The germline gives CDR1 SGHRS, CDR2 YFSETQ. In nucleotides, the CDR3 is TGCGCCAGCAGCTTGGGTCCCTCTGGAAACACCATATATTTT. Its translation: CASSLGPSGNTIYF.

This clonotype occurred a few times. V usage is TRBV12-3 or TRBV12-4 and J usage is TRBJ2-1; 13 positions match TRBD2. Trimming removed 3 bases from V and 4 bases from J; junction bases left unmatched: 9. The CDR3 has 18 residues. The CDR3 protein is CASSLTSGRRGWYNEQFF. In DNA form, the CDR3 reads TGTGCCAGCAGTTTGACTAGCGGGAGGAGGGGGTGGTACAATGAGCAGTTCTTC.

This clonotype showed up many times. An end of the junction does not agree with germline; a read error may underlie this. The chain uses TRBV13 and TRBJ2-7; 8 bases are shared with TRBD2. CDR3 length equals 16 residues. Germline loops: CDR1 PRHDT, CDR2 FYEKMQ (reference sequence). The CDR3 sequence is CASSLGWFSTSDLPHF. CDR3 coding DNA: TGTGCCAGCAGCTTAGGGTGGTTTTCGACTAGCGACCTCCCCCACTTC.

Ten or more counts support this clonotype. The chain has TRBV6-2 or TRBV6-3 and TRBJ2-1, with 12 bases aligning to TRBD1. V shed 6 bases and J 4 bases; nucleotides not matched to a gene: 13. This CDR3 region has 18 residues. Germline assignment: CDR1 MNHEY and CDR2 SVGEGT. CDR3 protein: CASSTGTGGEGPYNEQFF. The DNA for the CDR3 is TGTGCCAGCAGCACCGGGACAGGGGGCGAAGGGCCATACAATGAGCAGTTCTTC.

The J gene is TRBJ2-5, the V gene TRBV12-5, with 8 bases that match TRBD2. This CDR3 is built from 14 residues. Germline loops: CDR1 LGHNT, CDR2 FRNRAP. J was trimmed by 3 bases and V by 5 bases; bases with no gene match: 5. The CDR3 region is CASGPAAGEETQYF. Written as DNA, the CDR3 is TGTGCTAGTGGTCCCGCAGCGGGGGAAGAGACCCAGTACTTC.

This clonotype was observed at least ten times. This chain links TRBV28 with TRBJ1-5; D gene unclear. The CDR3 has 12 residues. V dropped 10 bases and J dropped 4 bases, with 11 bases sitting between them. CDR1 is MDHEN, CDR2 SYDVKM, per germline. The CDR3 spells CAIHSLNQPQHF. The CDR3 nucleotides read TGTGCCATACACTCCCTAAATCAGCCCCAGCATTTT.

In this sample, this clonotype turned up many times. The chain uses TRBV13 and TRBJ1-3; tentatively, D is TRBD1 (5 bases). Germline-derived CDR1 and CDR2 are PRHDT and FYEKMQ (reference sequence). CDR3 length: 15 residues. Trimming left V 2 bases short and J 6 bases short, with 14 bases between. Written as DNA, the CDR3 is TGTGCCAGCAGCTTATTCGGTCGGGGGGAAAACACCATATATTTT. Translation: CASSLFGRGENTIYF.

This clonotype was observed many times. The rearrangement links TRBV27 to TRBJ2-7, with TRBD2 matching 14 bases. This CDR3 has 16 residues. J gave up 2 bases and V 5 bases, and 5 bases lay outside the gene matches. Germline V gene sequence: CDR1 MNHEY, CDR2 SMNVEV (reference sequence). CDR3 amino acids: CASSVRLAGGTYEQYF. CDR3 sequence (DNA): TGTGCCAGCAGTGTACGACTAGCGGGAGGGACCTACGAGCAGTACTTC.

The chain recombines TRBV19 with TRBJ2-7; D is tentatively TRBD1 or TRBD2 (5 bases each). The germline V and J ends were trimmed by 5 bases and 2 bases, with 16 bases remaining between them. The germline V gene has CDR1 LNHDA and CDR2 SQIVND (reference sequence). The CDR3 runs 15 residues. CDR3: CASSFTGTSTYEQYF. CDR3 bases: TGTGCCAGTAGTTTTACCGGGACGTCCACCTACGAGCAGTACTTC.

In its sample, this clonotype was seen many times. This chain links TRBV9 with TRBJ2-7; possible D gene TRBD1, 6 bases. CDR1 and CDR2 from the germline V gene are SGDLS and YYNGEE. The CDR3 spans 15 residues. Trimming removed 2 bases at V and 3 bases at J, with 15 bases between. CDR3 coding DNA: TGTGCCAGCAGCGTGAGGGGGACCCAGGACTACGAGCAGTACTTC. It encodes CASSVRGTQDYEQYF. The full variable domain, rest sourced from reference TRBV9 and TRBJ2-7, is DSGVTQTPKHLITATGQRVTLRCSPRSGDLSVYWYQQSLDQGLQFLIQYYNGEERAKGNILERFSAQQFPDLHSELNLSSLELGDSALYFCASSVRGTQDYEQYFGPGTRLTVT.

This chain links TRBV30 with TRBJ2-2; D gene unclear. Germline V gene lookup returns CDR1 GTSNPN and CDR2 SVGIG (reference sequence). CDR3 length: 16 amino acids. The V gene lost 0 bases and the J gene lost 0 bases, with 11 bases spanning the gap. CDR3 residues: CAWSVLLSPNTGELFF. DNA of the CDR3: TGTGCCTGGAGTGTACTGCTATCCCCGAACACCGGGGAGCTGTTTTTT.

With regard to this clonotype: A far larger clone is only one base removed, so a read error is likely. J is TRBJ1-2 and V is TRBV2; weak D call: TRBD1 (5 bases). Germline V lookup: CDR1 SNHLY, CDR2 FYNNEI. The CDR3 spans 16 residues. CDR3 in DNA: TGTGCCAGCAGTTTAGAGGGACGGAGGGGCAGGGATGGCTGCACCTTC. Encoded protein: CASSLEGRRGRDGCTF.